This T cell receptor (beta chain) was sequenced for a study of T cells after yellow fever vaccination. In this sample, this clonotype turned up a few times. TCRdb fed the 5' RACE reads into MiXCR, producing one record per CDR3 protein. The table has 300,000 or so distinct CDR3 sequences, around 8.6% seen once; the top ten hold 3% to 3.5%. There are 14 residues in the CDR3. Germline trimming cut 3 bases from V and 4 bases from J; bases unmatched to any gene: 3. Germline lookup yields CDR1 MGHRA and CDR2 YSYEKL. Sequencing was performed on CD4+ T cells sorted from PBMCs, taken 5 days after the yellow fever booster vaccination. V is TRBV4-1 and J is TRBJ2-3; 8 bases are a match to TRBD2. This TCR was recovered from a man aged 18 to 30 who received the YFV17D yellow fever vaccine. The CDR3 here is CASSHGGVPDTQYF. The CDR3 nucleotides read TGCGCCAGCAGCCACGGGGGGGTCCCAGATACGCAGTATTTT.